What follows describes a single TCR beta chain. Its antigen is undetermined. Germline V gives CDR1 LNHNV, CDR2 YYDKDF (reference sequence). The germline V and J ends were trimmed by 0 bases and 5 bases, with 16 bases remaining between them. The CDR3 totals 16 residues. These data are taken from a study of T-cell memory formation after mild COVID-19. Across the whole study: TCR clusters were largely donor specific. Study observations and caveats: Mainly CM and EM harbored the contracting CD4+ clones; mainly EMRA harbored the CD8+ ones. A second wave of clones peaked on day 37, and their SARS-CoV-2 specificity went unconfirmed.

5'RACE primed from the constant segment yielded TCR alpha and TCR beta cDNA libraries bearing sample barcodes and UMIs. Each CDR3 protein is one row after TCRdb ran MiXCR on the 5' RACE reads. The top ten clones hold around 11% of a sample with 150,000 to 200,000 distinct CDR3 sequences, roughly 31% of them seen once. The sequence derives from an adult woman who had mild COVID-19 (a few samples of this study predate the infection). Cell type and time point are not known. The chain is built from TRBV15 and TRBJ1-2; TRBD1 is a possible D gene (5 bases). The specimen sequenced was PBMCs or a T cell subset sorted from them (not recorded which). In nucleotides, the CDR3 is TGTGCCACCAGCAGAGATCGCCACGGGACCGCTTATGGCTACACCTTC. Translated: CATSRDRHGTAYGYTF.